The next 6 T cell receptor beta chains were all read from a single sample in a study of CD8 T cells in Susac syndrome. Reverse transcription of about 0.45 to 1 ug RNA was performed with random hexamers. A single record per CDR3 protein comes from TCRdb applying MiXCR to the immunoSEQ multiplex PCR reads. In the table there are about 190,000 distinct CDR3 sequences, approximately 93% of which are singletons. Source material: CD4+ T cells from PBMCs. These receptors all stem from a human donor in good health.

The chain uses TRBV3-1 and TRBJ1-5; tentative D call: TRBD1 (5 bases). Trimming pared 6 bases from V and 5 bases from J, leaving 11 bases between. The CDR3 is made up of 13 amino acids. Looked up from germline, CDR1 is LGHDT and CDR2 is YNNKEL (reference sequence). For the CDR3, the DNA is TGTGCCAGCAGTCCTACAGGAGATCAGCCCCAGCATTTT. Translating gives CASSPTGDQPQHF.

J is TRBJ2-5 and V is TRBV7-2, with 8 bases matching TRBD2. Trimming at V came to 1 base and at J to 5 bases, leaving 6 bases not matched to a gene. Germline loops: CDR1 SGHTA, CDR2 FQGNSA. CDR3 length equals 15 residues. For the CDR3, the DNA is TGTGCCAGCAGCTTAGATCCGGGGGGGCAGGAGACCCAGTACTTC. Protein: CASSLDPGGQETQYF. Using reference TRBV7-2 and TRBJ2-5 for the parts outside the CDR3, the full variable domain is GAGVSQSPSNKVTEKGKDVELRCDPISGHTALYWYRQSLGQGLEFLIYFQGNSAPDKSGLPSDRFSAERTGGSVSTLTIQRTQQEDSAVYLCASSLDPGGQETQYFGPGTRLLVL.

The V gene is TRBV5-4, the J gene TRBJ1-3; D is undetermined. Between the trimmed V and J ends, which lost 1 base and 2 bases, there was a span of 13 bases. The germline V gene has CDR1 SGHNT and CDR2 YYREEE (reference sequence). This CDR3 is built from 16 residues. CDR3 nucleotide sequence: TGTGCCAGCAGCTTGAGTAGAAATCCACCTGGAAACACCATATATTTT. Its translation: CASSLSRNPPGNTIYF.

Points on this clonotype: At one of its ends the junction is not consistent with the germline gene, which may arise from a read error. The DNA for the CDR3 is TGCAGCTTCGGCACGGATACGCAGTATTTT. Encoded protein: CSFGTDTQYF. The V call is TRBV29-1, the J call TRBJ2-3; D not resolved. The CDR3 has 10 residues. The V gene's germline CDR1 is SQVTM and CDR2 ANQGSEA.

The J gene is TRBJ2-5, the V gene TRBV19; tentative D call: TRBD2 (6 bases). Trimming took 5 bases from V and 4 from J, leaving 11 bases between them. The CDR3 is 13 residues long. Germline assignment: CDR1 LNHDA and CDR2 SQIVND (reference sequence). CDR3 amino acids: CASSGRTGETQYF. The CDR3 DNA reads TGTGCCAGTAGTGGGAGGACGGGAGAGACCCAGTACTTC.

The chain carries TRBV6-5 and TRBJ2-5; no firm D call. In germline, CDR1 is MNHEY, CDR2 SVGAGI. V was trimmed by 5 bases and J by 5 bases, leaving 15 bases between them. This CDR3 has 14 residues. Here the CDR3 reads CASSDRVGRETQYF. CDR3 bases: TGTGCCAGCAGTGATAGAGTTGGCAGGGAGACCCAGTACTTC.